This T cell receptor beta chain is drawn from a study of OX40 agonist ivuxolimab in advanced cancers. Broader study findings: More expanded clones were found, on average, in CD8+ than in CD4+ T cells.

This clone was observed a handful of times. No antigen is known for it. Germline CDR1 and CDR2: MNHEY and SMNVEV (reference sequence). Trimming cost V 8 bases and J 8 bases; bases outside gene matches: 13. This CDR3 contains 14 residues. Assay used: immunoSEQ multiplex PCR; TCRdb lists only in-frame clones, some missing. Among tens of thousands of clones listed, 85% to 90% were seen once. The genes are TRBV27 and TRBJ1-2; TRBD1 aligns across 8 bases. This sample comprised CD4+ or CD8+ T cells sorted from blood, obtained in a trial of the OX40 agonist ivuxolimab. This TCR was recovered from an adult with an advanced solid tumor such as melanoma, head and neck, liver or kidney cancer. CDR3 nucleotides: TGTGCCAGCTGGTGGCCCGGGACAGGTGGAGGCTACACCTTC. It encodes CASWWPGTGGGYTF.